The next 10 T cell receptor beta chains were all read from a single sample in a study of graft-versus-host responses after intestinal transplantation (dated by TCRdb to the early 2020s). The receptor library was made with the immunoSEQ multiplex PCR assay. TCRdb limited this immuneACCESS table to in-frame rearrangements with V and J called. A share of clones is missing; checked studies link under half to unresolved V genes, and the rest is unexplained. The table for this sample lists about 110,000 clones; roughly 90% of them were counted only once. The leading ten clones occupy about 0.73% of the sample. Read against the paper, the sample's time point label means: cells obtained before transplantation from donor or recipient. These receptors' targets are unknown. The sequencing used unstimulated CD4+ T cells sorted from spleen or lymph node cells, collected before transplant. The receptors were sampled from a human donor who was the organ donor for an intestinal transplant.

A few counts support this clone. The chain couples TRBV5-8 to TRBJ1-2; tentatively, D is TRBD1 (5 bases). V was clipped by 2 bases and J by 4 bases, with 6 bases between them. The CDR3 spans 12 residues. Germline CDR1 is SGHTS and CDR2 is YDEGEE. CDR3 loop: CASSLQAYGYTF. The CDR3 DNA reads TGTGCCAGCAGCTTACAGGCCTATGGCTACACCTTC.

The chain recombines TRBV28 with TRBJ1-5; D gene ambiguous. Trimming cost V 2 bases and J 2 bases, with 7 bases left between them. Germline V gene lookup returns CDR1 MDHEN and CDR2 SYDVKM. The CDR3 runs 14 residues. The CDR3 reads CASSLGQRNQPQHF. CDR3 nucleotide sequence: TGTGCCAGCAGTTTAGGTCAGCGCAATCAGCCCCAGCATTTT.

The CDR3 region is CATQTLQGASGYTF. The CDR3 bases are TGTGCCACCCAAACCCTACAGGGGGCAAGTGGCTACACCTTC. V and J are TRBV28 and TRBJ1-2; TRBD1 matches 9 bases. V dropped 10 bases and J dropped 7; count of bases not matched to a gene: 13. CDR1 and CDR2 (germline): MDHEN, SYDVKM. There are 14 residues in the CDR3.

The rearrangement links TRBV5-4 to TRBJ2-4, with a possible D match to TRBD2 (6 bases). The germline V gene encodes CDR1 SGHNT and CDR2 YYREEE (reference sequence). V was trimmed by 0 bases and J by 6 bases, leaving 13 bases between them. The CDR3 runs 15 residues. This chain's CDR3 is CASSLVGVGGNIQYF. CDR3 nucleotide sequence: TGTGCCAGCAGCTTGGTCGGGGTCGGGGGAAACATTCAGTACTTC. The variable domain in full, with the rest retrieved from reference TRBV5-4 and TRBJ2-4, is ETGVTQSPTHLIKTRGQQVTLRCSSQSGHNTVSWYQQALGQGPQFIFQYYREEENGRGNFPPRFSGLQFPNYSSELNVNALELDDSALYLCASSLVGVGGNIQYFGAGTRLSVL.

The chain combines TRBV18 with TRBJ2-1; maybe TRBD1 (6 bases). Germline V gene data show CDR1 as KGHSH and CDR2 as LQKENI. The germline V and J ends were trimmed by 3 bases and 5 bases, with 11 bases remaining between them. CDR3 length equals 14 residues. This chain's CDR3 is CASSPQDRHNEQFF. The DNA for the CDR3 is TGTGCCAGCTCACCGCAGGACAGACACAATGAGCAGTTCTTC.

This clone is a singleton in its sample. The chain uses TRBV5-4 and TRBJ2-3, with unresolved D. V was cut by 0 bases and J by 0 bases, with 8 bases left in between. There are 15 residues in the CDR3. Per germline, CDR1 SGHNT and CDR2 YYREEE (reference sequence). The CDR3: CASSLDILSTDTQYF. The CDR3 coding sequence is TGTGCCAGCAGCTTGGACATCCTAAGCACAGATACGCAGTATTTT.

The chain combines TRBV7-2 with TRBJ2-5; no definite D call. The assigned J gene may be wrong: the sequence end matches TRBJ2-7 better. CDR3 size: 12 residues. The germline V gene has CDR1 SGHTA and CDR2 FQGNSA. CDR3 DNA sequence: TGTGCCAGCAGCCAGGCAGTCGACGAGCAGTACTTC. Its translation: CASSQAVDEQYF.

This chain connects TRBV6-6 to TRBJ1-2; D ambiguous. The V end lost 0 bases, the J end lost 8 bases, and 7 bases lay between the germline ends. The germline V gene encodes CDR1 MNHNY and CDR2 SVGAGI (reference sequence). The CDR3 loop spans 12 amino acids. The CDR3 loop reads CASSYSGWGYTF. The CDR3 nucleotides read TGTGCCAGCAGTTACTCGGGGTGGGGCTACACCTTC.

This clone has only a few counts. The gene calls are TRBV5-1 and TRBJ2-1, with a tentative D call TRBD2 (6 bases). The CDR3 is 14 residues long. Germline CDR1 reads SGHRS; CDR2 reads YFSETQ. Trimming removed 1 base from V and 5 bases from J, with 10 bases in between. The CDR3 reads CASSLRPGDNEQFF. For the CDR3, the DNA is TGCGCCAGCAGCTTGCGGCCGGGGGACAATGAGCAGTTCTTC.

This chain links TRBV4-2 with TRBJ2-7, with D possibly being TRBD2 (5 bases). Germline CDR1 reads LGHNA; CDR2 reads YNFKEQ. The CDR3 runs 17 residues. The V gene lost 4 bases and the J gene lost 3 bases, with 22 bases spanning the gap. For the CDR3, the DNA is TGTGCCAGCAGCCGAGAAGCGGACCACCTCGGGATCTACGAGCAGTACTTC. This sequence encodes CASSREADHLGIYEQYF.